This T cell receptor (beta chain) was obtained from a study of blood T cells in healthy people across ages. The ends were cut back, 2 bases at V and 9 bases at J, with 23 bases in the middle. Germline CDR1 and CDR2: LGHNA and YNFKEQ. CDR3 length: 17 amino acids. It was 8 to 10 milliliters of peripheral blood that were drawn from each donor. RNA extraction gave at least 5.5 micrograms of total RNA per sample. In the case of this clonotype: As yet, its antigen is unknown.

The study's findings and limits: Getting older went along with TCR beta diversity per million T cells dropping roughly linearly.

It was with a sample-barcoded 5' primer and a J-beta primer mix that a second PCR of roughly 7 to 12 cycles was run. Every cDNA was tagged by a template-switch adaptor with 12 random nucleotides. In TCRdb, the 5' RACE reads were re-called with MiXCR into one record per CDR3 protein. This table holds about 1,800,000 distinct CDR3 sequences, 28% found once. Sequencing input: blood. The origin of this receptor is a woman in her twenties or thirties in good health. The rearrangement links TRBV4-2 to TRBJ1-5; D is unclear. The CDR3, as DNA: TGTGCCAGCAGCCAAAAACAAGGTGGCAGGCAACATGGGCCCCAGCATTTT. Protein product: CASSQKQGGRQHGPQHF.